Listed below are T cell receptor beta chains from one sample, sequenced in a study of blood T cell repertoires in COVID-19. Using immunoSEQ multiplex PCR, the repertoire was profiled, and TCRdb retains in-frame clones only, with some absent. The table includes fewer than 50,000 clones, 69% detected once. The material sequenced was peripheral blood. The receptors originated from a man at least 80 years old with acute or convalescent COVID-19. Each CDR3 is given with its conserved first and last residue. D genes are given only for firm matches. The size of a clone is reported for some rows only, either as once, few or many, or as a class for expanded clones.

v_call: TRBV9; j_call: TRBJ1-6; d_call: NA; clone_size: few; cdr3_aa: CASSAREGGTNSPLHF; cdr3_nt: TGTGCCAGCAGCGCAAGGGAAGGGGGAACAAATTCACCCCTCCACTTT
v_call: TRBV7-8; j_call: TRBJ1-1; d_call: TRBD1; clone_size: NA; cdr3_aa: CASSLAAGGLNTEAFF; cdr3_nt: TGTGCCAGCAGCTTAGCGGCAGGGGGCCTTAACACTGAAGCTTTCTTT
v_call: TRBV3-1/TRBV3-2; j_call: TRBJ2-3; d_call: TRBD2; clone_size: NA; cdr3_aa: CASSPIRAGGHQDTQYF; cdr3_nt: TGTGCCAGCAGCCCAATTAGGGCGGGGGGGCATCAGGATACGCAGTATTTT
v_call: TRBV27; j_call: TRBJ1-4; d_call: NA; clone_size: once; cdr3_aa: CASSLRAGDEKLFF; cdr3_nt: TGTGCCAGCAGTTTAAGGGCAGGGGACGAAAAACTGTTTTTT
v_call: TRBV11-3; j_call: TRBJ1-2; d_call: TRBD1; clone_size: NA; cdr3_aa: CASSPGGTAWGYTF; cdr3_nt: TGTGCCAGCAGCCCAGGGGGGACCGCCTGGGGCTACACCTTC
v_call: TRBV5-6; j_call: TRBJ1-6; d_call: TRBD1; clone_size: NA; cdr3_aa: CASSLTGGPVYYNSPLHF; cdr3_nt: TGTGCCAGCAGCCTTACAGGGGGCCCGGTCTACTATAATTCACCCCTCCACTTT
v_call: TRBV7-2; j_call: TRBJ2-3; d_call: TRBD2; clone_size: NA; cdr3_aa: CASSHGASGSATDTQYF; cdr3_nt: TGTGCCAGCAGTCATGGGGCTAGCGGGAGCGCCACAGATACGCAGTATTTT
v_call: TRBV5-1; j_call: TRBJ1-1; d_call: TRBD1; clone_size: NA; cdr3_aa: CASSLGQGAWAEAFF; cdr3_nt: TGCGCCAGCAGCCTCGGACAGGGGGCATGGGCTGAAGCTTTCTTT
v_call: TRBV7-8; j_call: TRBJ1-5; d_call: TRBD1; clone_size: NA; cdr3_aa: CASSSRRDRASNQPQHF; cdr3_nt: TGTGCCAGCAGCTCCCGCCGGGACAGGGCGAGCAATCAGCCCCAGCATTTT
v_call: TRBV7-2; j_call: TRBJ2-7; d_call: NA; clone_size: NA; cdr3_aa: CASSRDGYEQYF; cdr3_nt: TGTGCCAGCAGCCGAGACGGGTACGAGCAGTACTTC
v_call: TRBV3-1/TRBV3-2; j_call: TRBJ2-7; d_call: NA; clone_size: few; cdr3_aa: CASSRKLETYEQYF; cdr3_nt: TGTGCCAGCAGCCGAAAACTAGAGACCTACGAGCAGTACTTC
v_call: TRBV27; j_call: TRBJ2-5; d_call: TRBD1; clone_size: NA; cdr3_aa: CASRATGGEETQYF; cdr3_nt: TGTGCCAGCAGAGCAACAGGGGGTGAAGAGACCCAGTACTTC
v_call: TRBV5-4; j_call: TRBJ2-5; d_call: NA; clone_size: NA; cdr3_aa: CASSDEGLGYQETQYF; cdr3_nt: TGTGCCAGCAGCGACGAAGGCCTGGGCTACCAAGAGACCCAGTACTTC
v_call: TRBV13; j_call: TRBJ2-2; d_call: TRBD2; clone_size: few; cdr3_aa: CASSLAGISGRAANTGELFF; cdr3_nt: TGTGCCAGCAGCTTAGCCGGTATTAGCGGGAGGGCCGCGAACACCGGGGAGCTGTTTTTT